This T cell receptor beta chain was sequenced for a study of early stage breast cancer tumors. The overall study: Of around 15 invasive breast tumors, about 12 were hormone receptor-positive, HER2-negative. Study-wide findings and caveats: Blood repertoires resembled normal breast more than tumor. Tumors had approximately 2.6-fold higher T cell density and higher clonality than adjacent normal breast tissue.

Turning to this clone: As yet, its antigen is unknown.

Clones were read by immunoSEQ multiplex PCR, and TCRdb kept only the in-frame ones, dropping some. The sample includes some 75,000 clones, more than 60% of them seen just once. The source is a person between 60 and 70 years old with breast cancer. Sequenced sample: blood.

CDR3 bases: TGTGCCACCATGGGACAGAGCTCCTACGAGCAGTACTTC. Translated, it gives CATMGQSSYEQYF. V gene TRBV19 combines with J gene TRBJ2-7; the match to TRBD1 covers 7 bases. The germline CDR1 and CDR2 sequences are LNHDA and SQIVND (reference sequence). Trimming took 10 bases from V and 0 from J; bases not matched to a gene: 6. The CDR3 runs to 13 residues.